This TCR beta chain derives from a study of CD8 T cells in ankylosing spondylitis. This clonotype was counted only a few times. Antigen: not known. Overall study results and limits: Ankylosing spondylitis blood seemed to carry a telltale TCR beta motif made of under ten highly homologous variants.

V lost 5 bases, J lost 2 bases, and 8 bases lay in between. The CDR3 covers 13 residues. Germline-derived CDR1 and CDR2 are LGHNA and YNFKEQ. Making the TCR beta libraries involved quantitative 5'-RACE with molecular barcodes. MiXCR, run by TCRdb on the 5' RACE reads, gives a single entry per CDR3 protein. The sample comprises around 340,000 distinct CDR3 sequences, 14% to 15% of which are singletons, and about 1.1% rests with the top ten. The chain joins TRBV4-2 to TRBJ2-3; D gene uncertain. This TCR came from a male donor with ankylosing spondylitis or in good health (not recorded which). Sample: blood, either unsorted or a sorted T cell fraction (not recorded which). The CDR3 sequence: CASSSQDTDTQYF. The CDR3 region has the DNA TGTGCCAGCAGCTCACAAGACACAGATACGCAGTATTTT.